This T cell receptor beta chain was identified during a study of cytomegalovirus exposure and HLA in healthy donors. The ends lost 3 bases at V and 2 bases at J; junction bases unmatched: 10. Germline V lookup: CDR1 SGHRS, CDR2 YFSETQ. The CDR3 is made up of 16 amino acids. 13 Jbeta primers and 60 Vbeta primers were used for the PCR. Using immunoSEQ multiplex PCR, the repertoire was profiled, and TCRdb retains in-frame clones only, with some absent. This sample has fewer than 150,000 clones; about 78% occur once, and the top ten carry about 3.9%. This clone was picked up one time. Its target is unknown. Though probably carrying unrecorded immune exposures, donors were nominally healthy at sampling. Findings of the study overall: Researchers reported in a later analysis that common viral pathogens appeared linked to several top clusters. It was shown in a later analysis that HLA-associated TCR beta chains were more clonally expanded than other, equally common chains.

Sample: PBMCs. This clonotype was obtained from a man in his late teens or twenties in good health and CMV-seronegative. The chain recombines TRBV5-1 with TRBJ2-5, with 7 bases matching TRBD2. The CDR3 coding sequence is TGCGCCAGCAGCTCGGGGGGTGGGGGACCTCAAGAGACCCAGTACTTC. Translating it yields CASSSGGGGPQETQYF. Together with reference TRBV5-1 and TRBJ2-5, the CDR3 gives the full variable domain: KAGVTQTPRYLIKTRGQQVTLSCSPISGHRSVSWYQQTPGQGLQFLFEYFSETQRNKGNFPGRFSGRQFSNSRSEMNVSTLELGDSALYLCASSSGGGGPQETQYFGPGTRLLVL.